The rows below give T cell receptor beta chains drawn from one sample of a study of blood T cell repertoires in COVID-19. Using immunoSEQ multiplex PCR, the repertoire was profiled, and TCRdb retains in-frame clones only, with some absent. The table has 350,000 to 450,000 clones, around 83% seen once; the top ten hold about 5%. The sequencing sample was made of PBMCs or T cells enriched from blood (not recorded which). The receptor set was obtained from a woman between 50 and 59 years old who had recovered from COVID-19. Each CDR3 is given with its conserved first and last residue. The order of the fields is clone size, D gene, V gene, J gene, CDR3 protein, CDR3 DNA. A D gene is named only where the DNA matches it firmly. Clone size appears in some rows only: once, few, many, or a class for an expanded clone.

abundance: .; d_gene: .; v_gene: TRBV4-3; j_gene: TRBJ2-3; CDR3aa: CASSQDSRTPTQYF; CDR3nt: TGCGCCAGCAGCCAAGATTCTAGGACACCCACGCAGTATTTT
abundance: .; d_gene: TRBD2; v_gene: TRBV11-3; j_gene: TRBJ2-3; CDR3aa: CASSLDLRLAGGSDTQYF; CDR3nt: TGTGCCAGCAGCTTAGATCTGCGGCTAGCGGGGGGGTCAGATACGCAGTATTTT
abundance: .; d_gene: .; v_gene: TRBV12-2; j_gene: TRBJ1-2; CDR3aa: CASRSGTGGGYTF; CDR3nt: TGTGCAAGTCGCTCCGGGACAGGGGGCGGCTACACCTTC
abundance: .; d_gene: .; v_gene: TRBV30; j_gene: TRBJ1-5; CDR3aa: CAWSVPSAAGNQPQHF; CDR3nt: TGTGCCTGGAGTGTACCGTCGGCAGCGGGCAATCAGCCCCAGCATTTT
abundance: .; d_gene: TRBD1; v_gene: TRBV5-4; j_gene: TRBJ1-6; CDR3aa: CASSTLQGVNSPLHF; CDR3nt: TGTGCCAGCAGCACCCTTCAGGGGGTGAATTCACCCCTCCACTTT
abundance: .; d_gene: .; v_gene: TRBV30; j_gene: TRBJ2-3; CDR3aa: CAWSVGGSDTQYF; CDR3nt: TGTGCCTGGAGTGTAGGAGGGTCAGATACGCAGTATTTT
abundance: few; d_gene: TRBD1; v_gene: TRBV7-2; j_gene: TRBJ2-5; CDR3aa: CASSLSGDRRKETQYF; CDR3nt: TGTGCCAGCAGCCTTTCCGGGGACAGGAGAAAAGAGACCCAGTACTTC
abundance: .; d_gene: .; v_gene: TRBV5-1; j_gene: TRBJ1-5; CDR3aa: CASSLMTDQPQHF; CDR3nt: TGCGCCAGCAGCTTGATGACAGATCAGCCCCAGCATTTT
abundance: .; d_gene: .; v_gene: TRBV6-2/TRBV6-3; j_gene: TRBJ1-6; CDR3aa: CASSLGGFRSPLHF; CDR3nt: TGTGCCAGCAGTTTGGGGGGATTCCGTTCACCCCTCCACTTT
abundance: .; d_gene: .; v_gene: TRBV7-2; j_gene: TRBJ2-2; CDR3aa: CASSRTRPNTGELFF; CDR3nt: TGTGCCAGCAGCCGGACACGCCCGAACACCGGGGAGCTGTTTTTT
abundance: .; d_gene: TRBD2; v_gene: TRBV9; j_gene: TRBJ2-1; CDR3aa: CASSFMSSGNEQFF; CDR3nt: TGTGCCAGCAGCTTCATGAGTAGCGGGAATGAGCAGTTCTTC
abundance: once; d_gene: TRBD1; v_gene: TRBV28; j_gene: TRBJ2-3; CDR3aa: CASRRQGGWPDTQYF; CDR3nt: TGTGCCAGCAGGAGACAGGGGGGATGGCCAGATACGCAGTATTTT
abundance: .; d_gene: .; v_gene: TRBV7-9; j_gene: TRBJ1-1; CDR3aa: CASSFLGANTEAFF; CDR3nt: TGTGCCAGCAGCTTTTTGGGGGCGAACACTGAAGCTTTCTTT
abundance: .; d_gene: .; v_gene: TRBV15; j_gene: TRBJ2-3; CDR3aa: CATSRVVRIGGDTQYF; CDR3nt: TGTGCCACCAGCAGAGTCGTTAGGATCGGGGGAGATACGCAGTATTTT
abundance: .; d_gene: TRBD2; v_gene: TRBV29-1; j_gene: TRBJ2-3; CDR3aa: CSVSPLAGGSDTQYF; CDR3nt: TGCAGCGTTTCACCCCTAGCGGGAGGGTCAGATACGCAGTATTTT
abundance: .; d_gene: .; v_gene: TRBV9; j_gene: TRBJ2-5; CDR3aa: CASSVVGGTQYF; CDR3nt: TGTGCCAGCAGCGTAGTAGGAGGGACCCAGTACTTC
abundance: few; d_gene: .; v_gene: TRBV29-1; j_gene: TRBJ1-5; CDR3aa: CSVAGNSNQPQHF; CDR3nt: TGCAGCGTTGCGGGGAATAGCAATCAGCCCCAGCATTTT
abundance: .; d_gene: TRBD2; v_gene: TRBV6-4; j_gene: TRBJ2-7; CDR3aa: CASGGLAGAYEQYF; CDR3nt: TGTGCCAGCGGAGGACTAGCGGGGGCCTACGAGCAGTACTTC
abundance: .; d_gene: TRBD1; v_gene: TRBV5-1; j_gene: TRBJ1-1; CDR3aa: CASSPPQPGQEAFF; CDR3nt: TGCGCCAGCAGCCCACCCCAACCCGGACAGGAGGCTTTCTTT
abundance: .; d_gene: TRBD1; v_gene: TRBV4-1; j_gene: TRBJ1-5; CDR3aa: CASSQVGTVSNQPQHF; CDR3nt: TGCGCCAGCAGCCAAGTAGGGACAGTTAGCAATCAGCCCCAGCATTTT
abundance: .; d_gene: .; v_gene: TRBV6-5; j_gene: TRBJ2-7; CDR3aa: CASSAGQTYEQYF; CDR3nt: TGTGCCAGCAGCGCCGGACAGACCTACGAGCAGTACTTC
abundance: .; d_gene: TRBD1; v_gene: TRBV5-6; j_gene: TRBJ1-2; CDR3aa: CASSGRDRGDYGYTF; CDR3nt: TGTGCCAGCAGCGGCCGGGACAGGGGTGACTATGGCTACACCTTC
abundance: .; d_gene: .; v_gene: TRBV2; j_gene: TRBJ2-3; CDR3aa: CASSINRGATDTQYF; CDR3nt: TGTGCCAGCAGTATCAATCGGGGGGCGACAGATACGCAGTATTTT
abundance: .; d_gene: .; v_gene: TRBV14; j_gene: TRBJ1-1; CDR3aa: CASSQQQLPNTEAFF; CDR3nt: TGTGCCAGCAGCCAACAACAGTTGCCGAACACTGAAGCTTTCTTT
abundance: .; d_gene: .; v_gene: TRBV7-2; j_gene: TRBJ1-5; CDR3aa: CASSFGQGGNQPQHF; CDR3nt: TGTGCCAGCAGCTTTGGCCAGGGAGGGAATCAGCCCCAGCATTTT
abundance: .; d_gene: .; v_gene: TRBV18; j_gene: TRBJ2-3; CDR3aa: CASSRVPFTDTQYF; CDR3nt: TGTGCCAGCTCTCGAGTCCCGTTCACAGATACGCAGTATTTT
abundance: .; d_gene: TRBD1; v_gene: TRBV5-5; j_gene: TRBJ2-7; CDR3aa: CASSSTGGPYEQYF; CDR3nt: TGTGCCAGCAGCTCGACAGGGGGCCCCTACGAGCAGTACTTC
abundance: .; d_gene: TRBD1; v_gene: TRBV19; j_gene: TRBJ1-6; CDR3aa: CASERGGQHKVTLHF; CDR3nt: TGTGCCAGTGAGCGAGGGGGACAGCATAAAGTCACCCTCCACTTT
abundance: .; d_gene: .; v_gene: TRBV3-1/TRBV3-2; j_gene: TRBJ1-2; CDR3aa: CASSQFLQGTLDGYTF; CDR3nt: TGTGCCAGCAGCCAGTTCCTTCAGGGCACACTGGATGGCTACACCTTC